These 9 T cell receptor beta chains were sequenced from one sample in a study of shared clonotypes between healthy human individuals. Clones were sequenced by immunoSEQ multiplex PCR, and TCRdb holds only the in-frame ones, with some missing. The repertoire holds approximately 1.5 million clones, with around 98% as singletons. Specimen: naive CD4+ T cells sorted from blood. The subset was: CD45RA+ positively selected. The receptors originated from a man aged 30 to 39 in good health.

The gene calls are TRBV18 and TRBJ2-1; 7 bases line up with TRBD1. Unmatched junction bases numbered 7, after V lost 4 bases and J lost 4 bases. Germline lookup yields CDR1 KGHSH and CDR2 LQKENI. This CDR3 has 15 residues. CDR3 coding DNA: TGTGCCAGCTCACTGGCGGACAGGAGATACAATGAGCAGTTCTTC. Translating gives CASSLADRRYNEQFF.

The chain is built from TRBV2 and TRBJ2-5; 11 bases map to TRBD2. V lost 5 bases to trimming and J lost 5 bases; unmatched junction nucleotides: 1. This CDR3 is 13 amino acids long. Germline CDR1 and CDR2: SNHLY and FYNNEI. CDR3 amino acids: CASSPSGRETQYF. The CDR3 DNA is TGTGCCAGCAGTCCTAGCGGGAGGGAGACCCAGTACTTC. Full variable domain (missing parts from reference TRBV2 and TRBJ2-5): EPEVTQTPSHQVTQMGQEVILRCVPISNHLYFYWYRQILGQKVEFLVSFYNNEISEKSEIFDDQFSVERPDGSNFTLKIRSTKLEDSAMYFCASSPSGRETQYFGPGTRLLVL.

V gene TRBV27 combines with J gene TRBJ2-3; 16 positions agree with TRBD2. CDR3 length equals 19 residues. Germline CDR1 is MNHEY and CDR2 is SMNVEV (reference sequence). V shed 3 bases, J shed 1 base, and the junction held 7 bases outside the gene matches. The CDR3 protein is CASSLGLAGGKRGTDTQYF. CDR3 nucleotide sequence: TGTGCCAGCAGTTTGGGACTAGCGGGAGGGAAAAGGGGCACAGATACGCAGTATTTT.

The chain carries TRBV25-1 and TRBJ1-2; TRBD1 matches at 9 bases. The CDR3 contains 15 residues. V shed 6 bases and J 8 bases; nucleotides not matched to a gene: 13. CDR1 and CDR2 (germline): MGHDK, SYGVNS. CDR3 nucleotides: TGTGCCAGCAGCCACGCCGGGACAGGGAATCGAGGCTACACCTTC. This encodes CASSHAGTGNRGYTF.

As regards this clone: Within the sample, other DNA sequences also encode this same CDR3. The chain has TRBV7-2 and TRBJ1-5; D possibly corresponds to TRBD1 (5 bases). V shed 1 base and J shed 4 bases, with 11 bases lying between them. The CDR3 totals 15 residues. Germline V gives CDR1 SGHTA, CDR2 FQGNSA. CDR3 DNA sequence: TGTGCCAGCAGCTTAGAACGGGGGGGGAATCAGCCCCAGCATTTT. Its protein product is CASSLERGGNQPQHF.

The V call is TRBV19, the J call TRBJ2-7; 8 nucleotides agree with TRBD2. Germline V gives CDR1 LNHDA, CDR2 SQIVND (reference sequence). The ends lost 4 bases at V and 1 base at J; junction bases unmatched: 6. This CDR3 has 15 amino acids. This CDR3 is CASSKGTSLSYEQYF. The CDR3 region has the DNA TGTGCCAGTAGTAAAGGGACTAGTCTGTCCTACGAGCAGTACTTC.

Here the CDR3 reads CATSRAGREGEQFF. In nucleotides, the CDR3 is TGTGCCACCAGCAGAGCGGGGCGGGAGGGGGAGCAGTTCTTC. The chain joins TRBV15 to TRBJ2-1; 9 bases align to TRBD2. Looked up from germline, CDR1 is LNHNV and CDR2 is YYDKDF (reference sequence). The CDR3 consists of 14 residues. With 1 base clipped from V and 10 bases from J, the junction kept 5 bases outside the gene matches.

The V and J genes are TRBV5-5 and TRBJ2-1; a possible D gene is TRBD1 (6 bases). The CDR3 has 14 amino acids. V gave up 2 bases and J gave up 4 bases, with 10 bases separating them. CDR1 is SGHKS, CDR2 YYEKEE, per germline (reference sequence). The CDR3 region is CASSLITGYNEQFF. The CDR3 DNA sequence: TGTGCCAGCAGCTTAATAACAGGGTACAATGAGCAGTTCTTC.

The gene calls are TRBV5-1 and TRBJ2-1; D may be TRBD1 (6 bases). The length of the CDR3 is 14 residues. With 0 bases removed from V and 7 bases from J, the gap between germline ends came to 11 bases. Germline V gene lookup returns CDR1 SGHRS and CDR2 YFSETQ. In nucleotides, the CDR3 is TGCGCCAGCAGCTTGGAGAACAGGGAAAATGAGCAGTTCTTC. As protein: CASSLENRENEQFF.